This passage covers 5 T cell receptor beta chains from one sample sequenced in a study of long-term antiretroviral therapy in people with HIV. It was version v3.0 of the immunoSEQ assay that was run at survey level. Some clones are missing from TCRdb's copy, which holds only in-frame ones; the method was immunoSEQ multiplex PCR. This sample has about 21,000 clones, with around 82% found just once. This sample comprised unsorted PBMCs, obtained at the start of antiretroviral therapy. The receptors shown here come from a man aged 50 to 59 with HIV.

The V gene is TRBV4-1, the J gene TRBJ2-2, with D possibly being TRBD1 or TRBD2 (5 bases each). V shed 4 bases and J shed 6 bases, with 18 bases lying between them. This CDR3 comprises 16 residues. Germline values: CDR1 MGHRA, CDR2 YSYEKL. The CDR3 nucleotides read TGCGCCAGCAGCCGCGGCCGGGGCTCGAATGCCGGGGAGCTGTTTTTT. Protein product: CASSRGRGSNAGELFF.

This clone occurred once. The rearrangement joins TRBV7-8 to TRBJ1-3; 8 nucleotides line up with TRBD1. Trimming took 5 bases from V and 2 from J; bases not matched to a gene: 8. Germline CDR1 SGHVS, CDR2 FQNEAQ. CDR3 length equals 16 residues. Here the CDR3 reads CASSPDRGPAGNTIYF. As DNA, the CDR3 is TGTGCCAGCAGCCCAGACAGGGGACCTGCTGGAAACACCATATATTTT. Variable domain in full (rest from reference TRBV7-8 and TRBJ1-3): GAGVSQSPRYKVAKRGQDVALRCDPISGHVSLFWYQQALGQGPEFLTYFQNEAQLDKSGLPSDRFFAERPEGSVSTLKIQRTQQEDSAVYLCASSPDRGPAGNTIYFGEGSWLTVV.

This sequence joins TRBV29-1 and TRBJ1-1; the match to TRBD1 covers 7 bases. The CDR3 is 12 amino acids. The trim removed 5 bases at V and 5 bases at J, leaving 5 bases unmatched. The germline V gene has CDR1 SQVTM and CDR2 ANQGSEA. In DNA form, the CDR3 reads TGCAGCGTTTCCCAGGGGGGAACTGAAGCTTTCTTT. It translates to CSVSQGGTEAFF.

The chain employs TRBV19 and TRBJ1-1, with D possibly matching TRBD1 (5 bases). V dropped 3 bases and J dropped 0 bases, with 11 bases sitting between them. The length of the CDR3 is 15 residues. Germline V CDR1 and CDR2: LNHDA, SQIVND (reference sequence). CDR3 in DNA: TGTGCCAGTAGTATCAGGCAGGACATGAACACTGAAGCTTTCTTT. Protein sequence: CASSIRQDMNTEAFF.

V is TRBV10-3 and J is TRBJ1-3; D is unresolved. From germline, CDR1 is ENHRY and CDR2 SYGVKD. CDR3 length: 15 residues. V lost 4 bases to trimming and J lost 0 bases, with 10 bases between them. CDR3 sequence (DNA): TGTGCCATCAGTGCCGGACCGAACTCTGGAAACACCATATATTTT. Protein product: CAISAGPNSGNTIYF.